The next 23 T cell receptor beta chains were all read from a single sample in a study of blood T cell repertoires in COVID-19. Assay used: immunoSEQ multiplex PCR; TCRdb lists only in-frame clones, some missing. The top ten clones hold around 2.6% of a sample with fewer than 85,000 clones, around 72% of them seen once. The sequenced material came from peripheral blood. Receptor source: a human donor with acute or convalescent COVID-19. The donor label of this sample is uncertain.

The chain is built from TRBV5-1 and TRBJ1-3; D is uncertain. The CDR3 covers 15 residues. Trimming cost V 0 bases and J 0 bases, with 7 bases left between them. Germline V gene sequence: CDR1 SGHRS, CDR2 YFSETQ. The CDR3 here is CASSLGPGSGNTIYF. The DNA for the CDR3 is TGCGCCAGCAGCTTGGGGCCGGGCTCTGGAAACACCATATATTTT.

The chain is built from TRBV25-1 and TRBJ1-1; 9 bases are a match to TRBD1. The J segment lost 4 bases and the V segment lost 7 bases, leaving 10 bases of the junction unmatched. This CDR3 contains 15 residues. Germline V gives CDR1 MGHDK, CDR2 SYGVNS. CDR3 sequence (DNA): TGTGCCAGCACCTACACAGGGGGCGCGAGCACTGAAGCTTTCTTT. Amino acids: CASTYTGGASTEAFF.

CDR3 sequence (DNA): TGTGCCAGCATCTCGAGGTCCAGGGGAGGGTCCTACGAGCAGTACGTC. Its protein product is CASISRSRGGSYEQYV. This chain connects TRBV14 to TRBJ2-7; weak D call: TRBD2 (7 bases). There are 16 residues in the CDR3. The germline gives CDR1 SGHDN, CDR2 FVKESK. The V end lost 7 bases, the J end lost 1 base, and 20 bases lay between the germline ends.

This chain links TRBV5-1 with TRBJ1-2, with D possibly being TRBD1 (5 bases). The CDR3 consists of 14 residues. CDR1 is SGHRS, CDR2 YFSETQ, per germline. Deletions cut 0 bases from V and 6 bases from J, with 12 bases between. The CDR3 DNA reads TGCGCCAGCAGCTTGGAGGCAGGGAGGAATGGCTACACCTTC. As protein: CASSLEAGRNGYTF. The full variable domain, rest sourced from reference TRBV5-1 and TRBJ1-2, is KAGVTQTPRYLIKTRGQQVTLSCSPISGHRSVSWYQQTPGQGLQFLFEYFSETQRNKGNFPGRFSGRQFSNSRSEMNVSTLELGDSALYLCASSLEAGRNGYTFGSGTRLTVV.

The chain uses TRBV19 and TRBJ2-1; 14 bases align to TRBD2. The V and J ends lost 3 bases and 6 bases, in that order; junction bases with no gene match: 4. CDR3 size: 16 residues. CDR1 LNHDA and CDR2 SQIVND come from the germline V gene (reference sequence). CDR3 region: CASSIPGLAGGNEQFF. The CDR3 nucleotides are TGTGCCAGTAGTATTCCCGGACTAGCGGGAGGCAATGAGCAGTTCTTC.

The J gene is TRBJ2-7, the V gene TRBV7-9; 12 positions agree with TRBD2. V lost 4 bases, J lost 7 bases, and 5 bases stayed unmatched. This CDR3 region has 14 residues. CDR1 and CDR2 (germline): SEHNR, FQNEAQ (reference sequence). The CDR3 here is CASSSSGRAKEQYF. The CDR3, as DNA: TGTGCCAGCAGCTCTAGCGGGAGGGCCAAAGAGCAGTACTTC. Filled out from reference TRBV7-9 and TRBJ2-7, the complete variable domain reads DTGVSQNPRHKITKRGQNVTFRCDPISEHNRLYWYRQTLGQGPEFLTYFQNEAQLEKSRLLSDRFSAERPKGSFSTLEIQRTEQGDSAMYLCASSSSGRAKEQYFGPGTRLTVT.

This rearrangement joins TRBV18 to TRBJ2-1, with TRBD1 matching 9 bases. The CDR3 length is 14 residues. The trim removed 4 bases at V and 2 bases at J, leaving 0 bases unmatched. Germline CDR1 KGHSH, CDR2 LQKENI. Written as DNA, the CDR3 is TGTGCCAGCTCACGGGACAGGGCCTACAATGAGCAGTTCTTC. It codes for CASSRDRAYNEQFF.

The CDR3 nucleotides are TGTGCCAGCAGCTTAGCGGGAGCCGAAGCTTTCTTT. It yields the protein CASSLAGAEAFF. J is TRBJ1-1 and V is TRBV11-1, with D hard to call. V lost 0 bases, J lost 8 bases, and 7 bases lay in between. Germline CDR1 reads SGHAT; CDR2 reads FQDESV (reference sequence). This CDR3 region has 12 residues.

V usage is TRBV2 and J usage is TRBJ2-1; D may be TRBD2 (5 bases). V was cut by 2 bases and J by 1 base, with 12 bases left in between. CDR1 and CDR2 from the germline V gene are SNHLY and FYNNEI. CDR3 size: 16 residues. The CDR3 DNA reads TGTGCCAGCAGTGAAATGGCGGGTTGGTCCTACAATGAGCAGTTCTTC. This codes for CASSEMAGWSYNEQFF.

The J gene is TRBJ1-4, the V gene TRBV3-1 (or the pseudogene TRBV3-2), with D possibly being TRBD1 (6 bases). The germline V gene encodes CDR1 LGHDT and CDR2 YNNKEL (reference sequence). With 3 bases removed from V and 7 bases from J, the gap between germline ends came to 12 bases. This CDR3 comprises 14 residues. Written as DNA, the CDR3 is TGTGCCAGCAGCCAGGGACAAGGAGGTGAAAAACTGTTTTTT. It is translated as CASSQGQGGEKLFF.

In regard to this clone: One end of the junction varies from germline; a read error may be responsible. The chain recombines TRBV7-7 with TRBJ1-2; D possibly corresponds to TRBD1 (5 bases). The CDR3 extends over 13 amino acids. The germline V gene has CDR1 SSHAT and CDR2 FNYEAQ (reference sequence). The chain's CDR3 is CASSPGRGNGYTF. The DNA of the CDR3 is TGTGCTAGCAGCCCCGGGAGGGGAAACGGCTACACCTTC.

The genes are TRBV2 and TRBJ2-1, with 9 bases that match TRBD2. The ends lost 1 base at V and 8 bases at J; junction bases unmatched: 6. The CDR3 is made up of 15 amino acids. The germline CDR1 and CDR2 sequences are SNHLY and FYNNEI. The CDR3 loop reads CASSEGGRALDEQFF. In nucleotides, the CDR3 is TGTGCCAGCAGTGAAGGCGGGAGGGCCTTGGATGAGCAGTTCTTC.

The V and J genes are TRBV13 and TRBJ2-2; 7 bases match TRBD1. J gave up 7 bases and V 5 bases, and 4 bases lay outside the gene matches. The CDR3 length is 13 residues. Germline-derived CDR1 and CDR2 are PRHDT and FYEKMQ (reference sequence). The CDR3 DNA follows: TGTGCCAGCAGCCCGCAGGGGGTCGGGGAGCTGTTTTTT. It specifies CASSPQGVGELFF. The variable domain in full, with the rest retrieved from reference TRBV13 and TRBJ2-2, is AAGVIQSPRHLIKEKRETATLKCYPIPRHDTVYWYQQGPGQDPQFLISFYEKMQSDKGSIPDRFSAQQFSDYHSELNMSSLELGDSALYFCASSPQGVGELFFGEGSRLTVL.

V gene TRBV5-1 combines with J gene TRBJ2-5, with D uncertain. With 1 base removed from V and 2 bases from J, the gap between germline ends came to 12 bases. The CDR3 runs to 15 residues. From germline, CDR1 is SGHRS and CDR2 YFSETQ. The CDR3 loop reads CASSLMLGEQETQYF. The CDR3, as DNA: TGCGCCAGCAGCTTGATGCTGGGCGAACAAGAGACCCAGTACTTC.

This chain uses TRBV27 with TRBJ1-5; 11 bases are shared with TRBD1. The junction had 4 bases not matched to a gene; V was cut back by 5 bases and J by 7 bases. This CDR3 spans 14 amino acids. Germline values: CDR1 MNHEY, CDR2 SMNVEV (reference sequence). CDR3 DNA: TGTGCCAGCAGTCGGACAGGGGGCTACCAGCCCCAGCATTTT. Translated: CASSRTGGYQPQHF.

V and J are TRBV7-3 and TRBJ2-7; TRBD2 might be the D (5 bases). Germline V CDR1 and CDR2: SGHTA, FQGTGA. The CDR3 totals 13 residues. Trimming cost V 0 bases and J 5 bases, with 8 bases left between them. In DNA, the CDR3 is TGTGCCAGCAGCTTAACGGGGAGCGACGAGCAGTACTTC. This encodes CASSLTGSDEQYF.

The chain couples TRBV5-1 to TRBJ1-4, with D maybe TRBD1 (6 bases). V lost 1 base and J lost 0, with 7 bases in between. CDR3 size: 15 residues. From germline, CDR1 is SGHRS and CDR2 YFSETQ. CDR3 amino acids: CASSLRGSTNEKLFF. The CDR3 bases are TGCGCCAGCAGCTTGAGGGGGTCAACTAATGAAAAACTGTTTTTT.

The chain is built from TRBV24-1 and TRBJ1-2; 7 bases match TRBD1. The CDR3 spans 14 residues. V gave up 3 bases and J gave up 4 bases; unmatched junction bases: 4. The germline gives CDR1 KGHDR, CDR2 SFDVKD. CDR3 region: CATSDNDRVYGYTF. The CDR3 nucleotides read TGTGCCACCAGTGATAACGACAGGGTCTATGGCTACACCTTC.

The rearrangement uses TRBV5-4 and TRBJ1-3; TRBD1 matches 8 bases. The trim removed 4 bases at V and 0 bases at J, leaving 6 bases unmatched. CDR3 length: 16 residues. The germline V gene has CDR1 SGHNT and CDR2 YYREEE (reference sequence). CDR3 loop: CASSPDRAFSGNTIYF. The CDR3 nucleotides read TGTGCCAGCAGCCCGGACAGGGCTTTCTCTGGAAACACCATATATTTT.

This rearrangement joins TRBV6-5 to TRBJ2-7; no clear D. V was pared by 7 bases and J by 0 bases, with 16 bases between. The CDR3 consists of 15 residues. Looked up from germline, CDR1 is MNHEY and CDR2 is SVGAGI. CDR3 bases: TGTGCCAGCACGATGGCCGGCCGGAGCTCCTACGAGCAGTACTTC. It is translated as CASTMAGRSSYEQYF.

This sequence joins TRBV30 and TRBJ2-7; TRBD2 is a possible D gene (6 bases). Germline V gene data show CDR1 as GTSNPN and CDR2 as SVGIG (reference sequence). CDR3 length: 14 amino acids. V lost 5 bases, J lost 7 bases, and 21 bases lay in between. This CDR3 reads CAWEHQRVGREQYF. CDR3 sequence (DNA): TGTGCCTGGGAGCACCAGCGGGTGGGTCGGGAGCAGTACTTC. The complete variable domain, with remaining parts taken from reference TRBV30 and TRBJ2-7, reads SQTIHQWPATLVQPVGSPLSLECTVEGTSNPNLYWYRQAAGRGLQLLFYSVGIGQISSEVPQNLSASRPQDRQFILSSKKLLLSDSGFYLCAWEHQRVGREQYFGPGTRLTVT.

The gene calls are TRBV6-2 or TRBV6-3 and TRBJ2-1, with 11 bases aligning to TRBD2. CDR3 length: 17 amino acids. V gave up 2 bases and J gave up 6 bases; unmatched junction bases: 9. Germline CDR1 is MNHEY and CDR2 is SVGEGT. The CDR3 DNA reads TGTGCCAGCAGTTACGGGCCGGGGACTAGCGGACTCAATGAGCAGTTCTTC. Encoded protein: CASSYGPGTSGLNEQFF.

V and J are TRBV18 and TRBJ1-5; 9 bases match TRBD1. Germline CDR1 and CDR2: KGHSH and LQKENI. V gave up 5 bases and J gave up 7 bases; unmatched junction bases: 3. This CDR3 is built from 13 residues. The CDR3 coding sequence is TGTGCCAGCTCATCGGACAGGGGACAGCCCCAGCATTTT. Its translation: CASSSDRGQPQHF. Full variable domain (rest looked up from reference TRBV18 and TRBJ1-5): NAGVMQNPRHLVRRRGQEARLRCSPMKGHSHVYWYRQLPEEGLKFMVYLQKENIIDESGMPKERFSAEFPKEGPSILRIQQVVRGDSAAYFCASSSDRGQPQHFGDGTRLSIL.